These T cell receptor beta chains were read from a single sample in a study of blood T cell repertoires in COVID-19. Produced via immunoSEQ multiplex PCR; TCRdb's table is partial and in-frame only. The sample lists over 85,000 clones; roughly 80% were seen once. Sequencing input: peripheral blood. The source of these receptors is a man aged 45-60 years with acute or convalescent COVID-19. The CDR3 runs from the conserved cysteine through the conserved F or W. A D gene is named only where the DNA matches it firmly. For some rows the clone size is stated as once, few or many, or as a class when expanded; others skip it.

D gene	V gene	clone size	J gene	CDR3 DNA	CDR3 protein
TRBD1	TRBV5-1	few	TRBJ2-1	TGCGCCAGCAGCACGGGACAGGAGACAACCTACAATGAGCAGTTCTTC	CASSTGQETTYNEQFF
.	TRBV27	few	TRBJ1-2	TGTGCCAGCAGGGACTCTCAAGGAGGTAACTATGGCTACACCTTC	CASRDSQGGNYGYTF
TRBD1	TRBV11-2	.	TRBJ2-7	TGTGCCAGCAGACACCCCGGGACAGGAACCTACGAGCAGTACTTC	CASRHPGTGTYEQYF
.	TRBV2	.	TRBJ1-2	TGTGCCAGCAGTGCCAGCGGGGAAGGTGGCTACACCTTC	CASSASGEGGYTF
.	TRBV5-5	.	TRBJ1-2	TGTGCCAGCACCGAAAATCCCGGGACTTACTATGGCTACACCTTC	CASTENPGTYYGYTF
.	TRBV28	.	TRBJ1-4	TGTGCCAGCAGCTCTGGGGGGGGGAATGAAAAACTGTTTTTT	CASSSGGGNEKLFF
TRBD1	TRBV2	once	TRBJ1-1	TGTGCCAGCAGTTCCCAACAGGGGGTCCCCCCTGAAGCTTTCTTT	CASSSQQGVPPEAFF
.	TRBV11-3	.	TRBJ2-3	TGTGCCAGCAGCCCTGAGCCGGGGTCGGATACGCAGTATTTT	CASSPEPGSDTQYF
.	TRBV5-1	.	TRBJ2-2	TGCGCCAGCAGCTTGGCAGGCACCGGGGAGCTGTTTTTT	CASSLAGTGELFF
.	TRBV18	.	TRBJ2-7	TGTGCCAGCTCACCAGGGGGAGGCGACGAGCAGTACTTC	CASSPGGGDEQYF
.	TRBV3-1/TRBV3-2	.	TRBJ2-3	TGTGCCAGCAGCGAACTTCCTATGAGCACAGATACGCAGTATTTT	CASSELPMSTDTQYF
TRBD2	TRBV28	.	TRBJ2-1	TGTGCCAGCCCCAAAGGCGGGACTAGCGGATGGAGCTCCTACAATGAGCAGTTCTTC	CASPKGGTSGWSSYNEQFF
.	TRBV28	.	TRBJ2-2	TGTGCCAGCAGAGGAACTGGGCGGTACGGGATGACCGGGGAGCTGTTTTTT	CASRGTGRYGMTGELFF
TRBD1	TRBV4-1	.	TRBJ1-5	TGCGCCAGCAGCCAAGAGACAGGGTTCGGCAATCAGCCCCAGCATTTT	CASSQETGFGNQPQHF
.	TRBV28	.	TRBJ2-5	TGTGCCAGCAGTTTAAATTCGGGGAGGTACCAAGAGACCCAGTACTTC	CASSLNSGRYQETQYF
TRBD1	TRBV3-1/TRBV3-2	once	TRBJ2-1	TGTGCCAGCAGCCAAGAGCTACAGGGGGCTGGTGAGCAGTTCTTC	CASSQELQGAGEQFF
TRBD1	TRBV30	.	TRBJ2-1	TGTGCCTGGAGTACCGGGACAGGGGCCTACAATGAGCAGTTCTTC	CAWSTGTGAYNEQFF
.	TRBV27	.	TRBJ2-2	TGTGCCAGCAGTTTATCGGCCTCGAACACCGGGGAGCTGTTTTTT	CASSLSASNTGELFF
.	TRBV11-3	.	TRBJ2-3	TGTGCCAGCAGCTTAGGTACCAGGGAGGGCACAGATACGCAGTATTTT	CASSLGTREGTDTQYF
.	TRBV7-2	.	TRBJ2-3	TGTGCCAGCAGCTTAGGTCAGGGGTATTCGGATACGCAGTATTTT	CASSLGQGYSDTQYF
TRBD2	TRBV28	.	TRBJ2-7	TGTGCCAGCAGCACCCCGGCTAGCGGGGTTTACGAGCAGTACTTC	CASSTPASGVYEQYF
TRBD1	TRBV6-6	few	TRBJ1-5	TGTGCCAGCAGCCCCCCAGGGGGCACCACTAATCAGCCCCAGCATTTT	CASSPPGGTTNQPQHF
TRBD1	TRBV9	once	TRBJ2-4	TGTGCCAGCAGCCGACAGGAAGGGGGCCAAAACATTCAGTACTTC	CASSRQEGGQNIQYF
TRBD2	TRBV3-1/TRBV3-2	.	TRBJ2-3	TGTGCCAGCAGCCTGGGACTAGCGGGAGGGCCTCCGCAGTATTTT	CASSLGLAGGPPQYF
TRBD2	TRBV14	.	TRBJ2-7	TGTGCCAGTCAACTAGCGGGGTCCTACGAGCAGTACTTC	CASQLAGSYEQYF
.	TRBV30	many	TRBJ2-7	TGTGCCTGGAGTCCCGACAGGTACGAGCAGTACTTC	CAWSPDRYEQYF
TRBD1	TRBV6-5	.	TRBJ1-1	TGTGCCAGCAGAGTGACAGGGAGCACGTACACTGAAGCTTTCTTT	CASRVTGSTYTEAFF
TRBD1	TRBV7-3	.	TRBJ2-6	TGTGCCAGCAGCTTACAACAGGGGACTGGGGCCAACGTCCTGACTTTC	CASSLQQGTGANVLTF
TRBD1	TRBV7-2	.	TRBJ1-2	TGTGCCAGCAGACGCAGCGCAGGGGGCGTCTATGGCTACACCTTC	CASRRSAGGVYGYTF
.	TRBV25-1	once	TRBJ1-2	TGTGCCAGCAAAGACAGTGGCGGCTACACCTTC	CASKDSGGYTF
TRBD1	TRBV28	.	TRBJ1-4	TGTGCCAGCAGTTTGGGACAGTCTAATGAAAAACTGTTTTTT	CASSLGQSNEKLFF
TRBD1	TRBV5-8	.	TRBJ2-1	TGTGCCAGCACACCGGGACAGGGGTTCGGGGAGCAGTTCTTC	CASTPGQGFGEQFF
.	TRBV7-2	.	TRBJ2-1	TGTGCCAGCAGCTTAGGAATCTGGCAGGGGAACAATGAGCAGTTCTTC	CASSLGIWQGNNEQFF
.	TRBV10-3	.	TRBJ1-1	TGTGCCATCAGTGGGATCCCGGGACAGAACACTGAAGCTTTCTTT	CAISGIPGQNTEAFF
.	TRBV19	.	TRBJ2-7	TGTGCCAGTAGTATAAGTCCACAGGTTTTCGCGAGCTCCTACGAGCAGTACTTC	CASSISPQVFASSYEQYF